This T cell receptor beta chain was recorded in a study of identical twins listed by TCRdb under 2016. Turning to the overall study: TCR alpha and beta repertoires from monozygotic twins, unrelated adults of various ages and cord blood were deep-sequenced to test whether fetal clonotypes persist. Replicate twin experiments were performed at different times using different library preparation protocols to rule out contamination. General conclusions and limits of the study: Compared with coincidental sharing between unrelated individuals, out-of-frame TCR alpha sequences shared between twins showed an excess of sequences with low generation probability. Because the same donors could not be followed over many years, the conclusions relied on cross-sectional statistical analysis. The excess sharing between twins in beta out-of-frame sequences was weaker because fewer shared sequences reduced the signal-to-noise ratio. In monozygotic twins, recombination models systematically underestimated out-of-frame TCR alpha sharing, but the models matched the sharing seen between unrelated individuals. Zero-insertion analyses could be partly confounded by invariant T cells such as MAIT and iNKT, though diverse VJ usage argued against such confounding for most clonotypes. Fewer insertions were carried by abundant cord blood beta clonotypes; a weaker similar trend was observed in young adult naive repertoires, while no such trend was observed in memory repertoires.

In the case of this clonotype: Its antigen is unknown. Per-base quality was not reported, and no clone a single base away is much larger than it.

Every donor was a healthy Caucasian. Miltenyi CD45RO+ enrichment and human naive T-cell isolation kits were used to isolate memory (CD45RO+) and naive T cells from PBMC. V loses 8 bases of germline sequence and J loses 2 bases, and the interval between the two ends is 11 bases. From the germline V gene, CDR1 is MNHNS and CDR2 is SASEGT. The CDR3, cysteine through phenylalanine, is 13 amino acids long. The sequence is cut down to CDR3 DNA, 39 bases in frame from base 1. Libraries were made using 5' RACE. The sample was run on an Illumina HiSeq 2000. Template switching added a universal primer binding site, and the final cDNA carried a unique molecular identifier that allowed TCR cDNA molecules to be counted accurately. First-strand cDNA for TCR alpha and beta chains was synthesized from specific primers in the conserved constant-segment region. To control for contamination, each cDNA library was double barcoded with a SMART-Mk sample barcode plus Illumina barcodes. Two successive PCR steps introduced TruSeq adapter sequences along with Illumina sample barcodes. Sequencing of the TCR alpha and beta cDNA libraries was done on the Illumina HiSeq platform using custom primers. In the authors' own workflow: Unique molecular identifiers were extracted from raw reads with MiGEC, and CDR3 positions were determined with MiXCR. For each individual, recombination models were inferred using an EM algorithm with the repgenHMM and IGoR tools. The analysis of shared clonotypes was done with the tcR package in R, with sharing normalized by the product of cloneset sizes. Out-of-frame nonproductive sequences were analyzed to study raw recombination free of thymic and clonal selection effects. Through fastp at Q25 and MiXCR, TCRdb rebuilt clones from the public reads, retaining in-frame beta chains. Identical CDR3 proteins give one entry, which carries the most common genes and DNA. These V and J calls rely on TCRdb rather than the paper's analysis. This sample gives more than 200,000 distinct CDR3 sequences in total; over 13% of them show up just once. The leading ten clones occupy under 9.5% of the sample.

The receptor chain draws on TRBV6-1 and TRBJ2-3; TRBD2 could be the D gene, as 5 bases match. The TCR was taken from a woman aged 18-35 years in good health. The sequencing input was memory (CD45RO+) T cells sorted from blood. The sample's cell subset or site label, decoded: CD45RO+ enriched T cells. The CDR3 loop reads CASRGGITDTQYF. DNA sequence: TGTGCCAGCCGGGGTGGCATCACAGATACGCAGTATTTT.